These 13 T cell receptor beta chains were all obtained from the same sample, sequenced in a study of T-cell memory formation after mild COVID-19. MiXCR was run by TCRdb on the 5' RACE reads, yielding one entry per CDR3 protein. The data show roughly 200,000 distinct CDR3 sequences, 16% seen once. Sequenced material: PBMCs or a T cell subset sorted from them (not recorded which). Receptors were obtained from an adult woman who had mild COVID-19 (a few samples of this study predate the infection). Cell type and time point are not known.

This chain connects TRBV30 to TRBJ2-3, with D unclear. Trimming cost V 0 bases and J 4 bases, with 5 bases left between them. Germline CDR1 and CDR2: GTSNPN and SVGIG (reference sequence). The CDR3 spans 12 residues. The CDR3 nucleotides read TGTGCCTGGAGTGTTAACCCAGATACGCAGTATTTT. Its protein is CAWSVNPDTQYF.

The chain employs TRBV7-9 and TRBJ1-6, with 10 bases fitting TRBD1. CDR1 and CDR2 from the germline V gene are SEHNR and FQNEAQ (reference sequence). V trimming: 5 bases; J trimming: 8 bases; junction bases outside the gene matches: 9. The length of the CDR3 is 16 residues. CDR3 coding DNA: TGTGCCAGCAGCCGAGGACAGGGGGGATTGTATTCACCCCTCCACTTT. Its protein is CASSRGQGGLYSPLHF.

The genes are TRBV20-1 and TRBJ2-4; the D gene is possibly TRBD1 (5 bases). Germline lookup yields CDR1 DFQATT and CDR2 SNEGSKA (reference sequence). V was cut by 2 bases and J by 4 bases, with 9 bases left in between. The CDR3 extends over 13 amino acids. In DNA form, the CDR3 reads TGCAGTGCTAGATGGCAGGGAAAAAACATTCAGTACTTC. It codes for CSARWQGKNIQYF.

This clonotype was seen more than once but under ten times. The CDR3, as DNA: TGTGCCAGCGATGGACAGGGAACCTACGAGCAGTACTTC. Its protein product is CASDGQGTYEQYF. The V call is TRBV6-1, the J call TRBJ2-7; 8 bases map to TRBD1. Germline V CDR1 and CDR2: MNHNS, SASEGT. V was pared by 8 bases and J by 2 bases, with 5 bases of the junction left unmatched. The CDR3 covers 13 residues.

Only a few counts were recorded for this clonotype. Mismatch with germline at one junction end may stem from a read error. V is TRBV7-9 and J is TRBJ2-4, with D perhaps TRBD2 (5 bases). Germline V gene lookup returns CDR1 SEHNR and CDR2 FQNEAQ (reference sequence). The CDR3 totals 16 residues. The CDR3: CASSLTEVKSRNIQYF. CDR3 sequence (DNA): TGTGCCAGCAGCTTAACGGAGGTCAAGTCGAGAAACATCCAGTACTTC.

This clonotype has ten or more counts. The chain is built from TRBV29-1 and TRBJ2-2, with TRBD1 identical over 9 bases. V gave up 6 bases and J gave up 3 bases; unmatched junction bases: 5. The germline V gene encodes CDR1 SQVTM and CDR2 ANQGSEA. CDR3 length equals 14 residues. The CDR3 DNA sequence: TGCAGCGTCGCAACAGGGGGCCACACCGGGGAGCTGTTTTTT. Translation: CSVATGGHTGELFF.

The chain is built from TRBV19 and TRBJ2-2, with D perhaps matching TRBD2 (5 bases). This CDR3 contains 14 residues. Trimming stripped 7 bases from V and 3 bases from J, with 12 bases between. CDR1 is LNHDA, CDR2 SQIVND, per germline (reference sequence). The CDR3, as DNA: TGTGCCAGTATTGAGACTATCCACACCGGGGAGCTGTTTTTT. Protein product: CASIETIHTGELFF.

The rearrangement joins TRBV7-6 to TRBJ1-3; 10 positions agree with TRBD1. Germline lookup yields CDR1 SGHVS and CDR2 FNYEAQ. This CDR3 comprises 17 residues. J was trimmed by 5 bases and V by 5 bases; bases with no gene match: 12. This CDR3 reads CASSPGTGELIRNTIYF. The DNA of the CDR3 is TGTGCCAGCAGCCCCGGGACAGGGGAATTGATTAGAAACACCATATATTTT.

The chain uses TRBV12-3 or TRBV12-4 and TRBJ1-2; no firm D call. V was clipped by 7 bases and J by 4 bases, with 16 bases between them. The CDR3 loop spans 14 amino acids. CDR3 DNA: TGTGCCAGCACTTTCCCGGGGTGGCGCTATGGCTACACCTTC. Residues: CASTFPGWRYGYTF.

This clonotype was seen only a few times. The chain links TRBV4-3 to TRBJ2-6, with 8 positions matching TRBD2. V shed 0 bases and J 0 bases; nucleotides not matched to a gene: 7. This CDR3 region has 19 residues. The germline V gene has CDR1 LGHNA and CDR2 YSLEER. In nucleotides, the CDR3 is TGCGCCAGCAGCCAAGATAATCTAGCGGGTGCCTCTGGGGCCAACGTCCTGACTTTC. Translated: CASSQDNLAGASGANVLTF.

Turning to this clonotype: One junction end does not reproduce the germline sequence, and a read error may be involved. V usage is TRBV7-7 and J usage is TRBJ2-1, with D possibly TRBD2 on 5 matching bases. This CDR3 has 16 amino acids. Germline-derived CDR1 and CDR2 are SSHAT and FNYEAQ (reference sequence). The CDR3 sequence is CASSLEPSTRFNEQFF. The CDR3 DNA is TGTGCTAGCAGCTTAGAGCCCTCCACTAGGTTCAATGAGCAGTTCTTC. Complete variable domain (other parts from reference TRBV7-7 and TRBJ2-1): GAGVSQSPRYKVTKRGQDVTLRCDPISSHATLYWYQQALGQGPEFLTYFNYEAQPDKSGLPSDRFSAERPEGSISTLTIQRTEQRDSAMYRCASSLEPSTRFNEQFFGPGTRLTVL.

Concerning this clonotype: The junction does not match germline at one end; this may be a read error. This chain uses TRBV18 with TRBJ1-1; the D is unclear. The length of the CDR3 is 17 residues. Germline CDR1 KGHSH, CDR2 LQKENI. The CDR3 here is CASSPASQGPGLVEALF. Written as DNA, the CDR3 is TGTGCCAGCTCACCCGCATCCCAAGGCCCCGGGCTGGTTGAAGCTTTATTT.

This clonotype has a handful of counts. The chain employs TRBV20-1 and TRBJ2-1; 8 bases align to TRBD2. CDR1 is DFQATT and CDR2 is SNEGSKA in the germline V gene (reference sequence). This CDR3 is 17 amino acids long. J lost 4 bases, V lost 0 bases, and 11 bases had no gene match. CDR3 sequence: CSARDNDGGRRYNEQFF. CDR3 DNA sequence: TGCAGTGCTAGAGATAACGACGGCGGGAGGAGGTACAATGAGCAGTTCTTC.